A single sample is the source of the 17 T cell receptor beta chains below, sequenced in a study of blood T cell repertoires in COVID-19 (dated by TCRdb to about 2020). The protocol used for the library was the immunoSEQ multiplex PCR assay. This immuneACCESS table, as held by TCRdb, lists in-frame sequences with V and J called but not all clones. Of the missing ones, under half trace to an unresolved V gene in checked studies; the others have no known cause. In this sample the table shows about 48,000 clones, 83% of which occur a single time. The ten largest clones represent over 4.5% of the sample. The sample consisted of peripheral blood. These receptors originate from a human donor in a cohort sampled during active COVID-19.

The DNA for the CDR3 is TGCGCCAGCAGCCAAGAGCCGGCGAGACAGTTTGGAAGGTACGAGCAGTACTTC. Its translation is CASSQEPARQFGRYEQYF. The V and J genes are TRBV5-1 and TRBJ2-7; D is possibly TRBD1 (5 bases). The germline CDR1 and CDR2 sequences are SGHRS and YFSETQ. V was cut by 4 bases and J by 4 bases, with 27 bases left in between. CDR3 size: 18 residues.

The V gene is TRBV10-2, the J gene TRBJ1-1; maybe TRBD1 (6 bases). The CDR3 is 12 residues long. Looked up from germline, CDR1 is WSHSY and CDR2 is SAAADI. Trimming took 5 bases from V and 6 from J, leaving 10 bases between them. The CDR3 region is CASSLGGAEAFF. CDR3 nucleotide sequence: TGCGCCAGCAGTTTAGGGGGGGCTGAAGCTTTCTTT.

The V call is TRBV3-1 (or the pseudogene TRBV3-2), the J call TRBJ1-1; D gene uncertain. Trimming cost V 4 bases and J 1 base, with 16 bases left between them. There are 16 residues in the CDR3. Germline V gene lookup returns CDR1 LGHDT and CDR2 YNNKEL (reference sequence). CDR3 loop: CASSPTMSQQNTEAFF. CDR3 sequence (DNA): TGTGCCAGCAGCCCCACAATGTCTCAACAGAACACTGAAGCTTTCTTT.

This chain joins TRBV9 and TRBJ2-7; TRBD2 matches at 10 bases. Looked up from germline, CDR1 is SGDLS and CDR2 is YYNGEE. Trimming cost V 4 bases and J 3 bases; bases outside gene matches: 4. The CDR3 has 14 amino acids. The CDR3 DNA reads TGTGCCAGCAGCCTAACTAGCGGGGACTACGAGCAGTACTTC. Protein: CASSLTSGDYEQYF.

The V call is TRBV3-1 (or the pseudogene TRBV3-2), the J call TRBJ2-1; D unresolved. The CDR3 consists of 13 residues. The V end lost 3 bases, the J end lost 9 bases, and 12 bases lay between the germline ends. Germline V lookup: CDR1 LGHDT, CDR2 YNNKEL (reference sequence). The CDR3 DNA follows: TGTGCCAGCAGCCACATGGTCCCCAGTGAGCAGTTCTTC. The encoded protein is CASSHMVPSEQFF.

This clone was seen once. The chain uses TRBV28 and TRBJ1-2; 8 nucleotides match TRBD1. The CDR3 has 14 amino acids. J lost 6 bases, V lost 4 bases, and 7 bases had no gene match. Germline V gene data show CDR1 as MDHEN and CDR2 as SYDVKM. CDR3 nucleotide sequence: TGTGCCAGCAGTTCCGGACAGGGAGAGAATGGCTACACCTTC. This sequence encodes CASSSGQGENGYTF.

The chain links TRBV3-1 (or the pseudogene TRBV3-2) to TRBJ2-7; 11 nucleotides agree with TRBD2. Trimming took 4 bases from V and 4 from J; bases not matched to a gene: 3. The CDR3 sequence is 14 residues long. Germline V gene sequence: CDR1 LGHDT, CDR2 YNNKEL (reference sequence). CDR3: CASSLAGGQYEQYF. CDR3 coding DNA: TGTGCCAGCAGCCTAGCGGGGGGGCAGTACGAGCAGTACTTC.

This chain joins TRBV5-4 and TRBJ2-2; D gene ambiguous. Trimming took 0 bases from V and 5 from J, leaving 11 bases between them. Germline V lookup: CDR1 SGHNT, CDR2 YYREEE (reference sequence). This CDR3 is built from 15 residues. CDR3: CASSLAAGLTGELFF. CDR3 nucleotides: TGTGCCAGCAGCTTGGCGGCAGGATTGACCGGGGAGCTGTTTTTT.

The chain recombines TRBV9 with TRBJ1-4; D remains unclear. This CDR3 comprises 15 residues. Germline V gives CDR1 SGDLS, CDR2 YYNGEE. Trimming cost V 7 bases and J 0 bases, with 13 bases left between them. CDR3 protein: CASGLGPATNEKLFF. The CDR3 coding sequence is TGTGCCAGCGGGCTCGGCCCTGCAACTAATGAAAAACTGTTTTTT. Full variable domain (remainder filled in from reference TRBV9 and TRBJ1-4): DSGVTQTPKHLITATGQRVTLRCSPRSGDLSVYWYQQSLDQGLQFLIQYYNGEERAKGNILERFSAQQFPDLHSELNLSSLELGDSALYFCASGLGPATNEKLFFGSGTQLSVL.

This clone appeared a few times. The rearrangement links TRBV18 to TRBJ2-7; no firm D call. V lost 1 base and J 2 bases, leaving 12 bases between the germline ends. This CDR3 spans 15 amino acids. Germline assignment: CDR1 KGHSH and CDR2 LQKENI. The CDR3 nucleotides are TGTGCCAGCTCACCACGGTCGGCAGGAACCTACGAGCAGTACTTC. Translation gives CASSPRSAGTYEQYF.

The chain joins TRBV15 to TRBJ2-7; D not certain. This CDR3 region has 13 residues. In germline, CDR1 is LNHNV, CDR2 YYDKDF (reference sequence). Trimming pared 5 bases from V and 1 base from J, leaving 9 bases between. The CDR3, as DNA: TGTGCCACCAGCTCGGTCCTATCCTACGAGCAGTACTTC. Translated, it gives CATSSVLSYEQYF.

This clone was seen a few times. This chain joins TRBV25-1 and TRBJ2-1; TRBD2 matches 7 bases. Germline V lookup: CDR1 MGHDK, CDR2 SYGVNS. With V trimmed by 5 bases and J by 0 bases, 7 bases remained unmatched. The CDR3 loop spans 16 amino acids. CDR3 DNA sequence: TGTGCCAGCAGTTCGGGGGGACGCCGCTCCTACAATGAGCAGTTCTTC. Translated, it gives CASSSGGRRSYNEQFF.

The chain combines TRBV6-6 with TRBJ1-3; D is undetermined. Germline CDR1 is MNHNY and CDR2 is SVGAGI (reference sequence). The CDR3 is 14 amino acids. Trimming cost V 6 bases and J 0 bases, with 9 bases left between them. The CDR3: CASRFASSGNTIYF. CDR3 DNA: TGTGCCAGCAGATTCGCGAGCTCTGGAAACACCATATATTTT.

This chain links TRBV4-1 with TRBJ2-3; 7 nucleotides agree with TRBD2. The CDR3 sequence is 15 residues long. From germline, CDR1 is MGHRA and CDR2 YSYEKL. The trim removed 1 base at V and 5 bases at J, leaving 6 bases unmatched. The CDR3 region has the DNA TGCGCCAGCAGCCAAGTCCAAGCGGGGAGAGATACGCAGTATTTT. This sequence encodes CASSQVQAGRDTQYF.

The chain employs TRBV10-3 and TRBJ1-1; D is perhaps TRBD1 (5 bases). V was clipped by 8 bases and J by 5 bases, with 15 bases between them. The CDR3 is 13 amino acids. Germline V CDR1 and CDR2: ENHRY, SYGVKD. The DNA of the CDR3 is TGTGCCATCCGGGGGTCCAGGGAAACTGAAGCTTTCTTT. Residues: CAIRGSRETEAFF.

In its sample, this clone was seen once. This chain joins TRBV2 and TRBJ1-1; D gene unclear. The V end lost 8 bases, the J end lost 5 bases, and 15 bases lay between the germline ends. The CDR3 is made up of 13 amino acids. The germline CDR1 and CDR2 sequences are SNHLY and FYNNEI. The CDR3 DNA reads TGTGCCAGCGGCCAGGAGGGTCAAACTGAAGCTTTCTTT. This translates into CASGQEGQTEAFF.

The V call is TRBV23-1, the J call TRBJ2-7; perhaps TRBD2 as D (5 bases). TRBV23-1 is an open reading frame, and its role is uncertain. Trimming took off 0 bases at V and 5 bases at J, with 14 bases between the two ends. This CDR3 spans 15 amino acids. The CDR3 DNA sequence: TGCGCCAGCAGTCAATCGCCGGGATACGTGCACGAGCAGTACTTC. It encodes CASSQSPGYVHEQYF.